This section outlines one T cell receptor beta chain sequence together with its context. Its antigen remains unknown. Germline-derived CDR1 and CDR2 are LNHDA and SQIVND (reference sequence). This CDR3 contains 17 residues. The V gene lost 4 bases and the J gene lost 4 bases, with 22 bases spanning the gap. Second doses were pooled across both intervals (about 4 or about 12 weeks). Only in-frame clones appear in the TCRdb table, and some are missing; sequencing was by immunoSEQ multiplex PCR. The table shows under 80,000 clones, with 70% to 90% occurring only once. The sample is drawn from a study of T cell responses to AZD1222 COVID-19 vaccine. Study findings and constraints: The breadth and depth of Spike-specific TCRs increased once two AZD1222 doses had been given. Reports say nearly half of spike-specific TCRs go after unmutated variant regions.

The sequencing here drew on peripheral blood, taken 28 days after the second AZD1222 dose. This chain connects TRBV19 to TRBJ1-2; D is undetermined. The source is an adult who received the AZD1222 COVID-19 vaccine. The CDR3 DNA reads TGTGCCAGTAGTACCTCCTCCCGTGAGGGCGAACTCTATGGCTACACCTTC. Protein: CASSTSSREGELYGYTF.